A selection of T cell receptor beta chains follows, all from one sample in a study of blood T cell repertoires in COVID-19. TCRdb keeps only in-frame clones here, not all; method: immunoSEQ multiplex PCR. In the table there are 310,000 or so clones, about 90% of which are singletons. Sequencing was carried out using peripheral blood. Receptors originate from a woman aged 50 to 65 who had recovered from COVID-19. CDR3s include the opening cysteine and the closing phenylalanine or tryptophan. The D gene is left open where the match is weak. Size is stated for part of the rows, as once, few or many counts, or as a class when the clone is expanded.

V gene,CDR3 length,J gene,D gene,clone size,CDR3 protein,CDR3 DNA
TRBV7-8,14,TRBJ1-2,NA,NA,CASSPEDSTYGYTF,TGTGCCAGCAGCCCGGAGGACAGTACCTATGGCTACACCTTC
TRBV5-4,15,TRBJ2-3,NA,NA,CASSLAESSTDTQYF,TGTGCCAGCAGCTTGGCAGAATCTAGCACAGATACGCAGTATTTT
TRBV27,13,TRBJ1-2,TRBD1,NA,CASSLVPDRGTTF,TGTGCCAGCAGTTTAGTCCCCGACAGGGGGACCACCTTC
TRBV9,13,TRBJ1-2,NA,NA,CASSQTPNYGYTF,TGTGCCAGCAGCCAGACTCCTAACTATGGCTACACCTTC
TRBV7-2,16,TRBJ1-1,TRBD1,NA,CASTEKGGQLFTEAFF,TGTGCCAGCACCGAAAAAGGGGGCCAATTATTCACTGAAGCTTTCTTT
TRBV6-1,16,TRBJ1-2,TRBD1,NA,CASSEQPGTGGDGYTF,TGTGCCAGCAGTGAACAGCCAGGGACAGGGGGCGATGGCTACACCTTC
TRBV2,13,TRBJ1-2,NA,NA,CASSVGRGNGYTF,TGTGCCAGCAGTGTCGGCAGGGGCAATGGCTACACCTTC
TRBV5-1,14,TRBJ2-7,NA,few,CASSDLTGSYEQYF,TGCGCCAGCAGCGACCTAACGGGCTCCTACGAGCAGTACTTC
TRBV19,16,TRBJ2-1,NA,NA,CASSISLGSGYNEQFF,TGTGCCAGTAGTATAAGTTTGGGAAGCGGCTACAATGAGCAGTTCTTC
TRBV7-9,14,TRBJ1-2,TRBD1,NA,CASGGTGERYGYTF,TGTGCCAGCGGTGGGACAGGGGAACGCTATGGCTACACCTTC
TRBV27,17,TRBJ2-7,NA,NA,CASSLIWGGGGSYEQYF,TGTGCCAGCAGTTTAATTTGGGGAGGGGGAGGCTCCTACGAGCAGTACTTC
TRBV6-6,15,TRBJ1-4,TRBD1,NA,CASSRQGADNEKLFF,TGTGCCAGCAGCCGACAGGGTGCCGATAATGAAAAACTGTTTTTT
TRBV29-1,13,TRBJ1-1,TRBD1,NA,CSVRKDRAPEAFF,TGCAGCGTGAGAAAGGACAGGGCCCCTGAAGCTTTCTTT
TRBV7-2,14,TRBJ2-2,NA,NA,CASSLGTHTGELFF,TGTGCCAGCAGCTTAGGGACACACACCGGGGAGCTGTTTTTT
TRBV20-1,11,TRBJ2-3,NA,NA,CSASYLQAQYF,TGCAGTGCTAGTTACCTGCAGGCGCAGTATTTT